The 24 T cell receptor beta chains given below trace back to one sample, sequenced in a study of T cell responses to AZD1222 COVID-19 vaccine. Here immunoSEQ multiplex PCR was the method, and the copy in TCRdb shows in-frame clones only, minus some. Of roughly 200,000 clones in the sample, approximately 92% were seen once. The sample in question was peripheral blood, obtained 28 days after the second dose of the MenACWY control vaccine. Receptors were obtained from an adult who received the MenACWY meningococcal vaccine as a control.

The V gene is TRBV11-2, the J gene TRBJ1-3; no reliable D call. There are 15 residues in the CDR3. V lost 5 bases, J lost 5 bases, and 16 bases lay in between. Germline lookup yields CDR1 SGHAT and CDR2 FQNNGV. This CDR3 is CASSPVGEWRNTIYF. As DNA, the CDR3 is TGTGCCAGCAGCCCCGTCGGCGAGTGGCGAAACACCATATATTTT.

V and J are TRBV5-4 and TRBJ2-5, with 9 nucleotides matching TRBD2. After removal of 2 bases from V and 1 base from J, the junction contained 3 bases not matched to a gene. Germline V lookup: CDR1 SGHNT, CDR2 YYREEE (reference sequence). This CDR3 has 15 amino acids. CDR3 region: CASSFWRGGQETQYF. CDR3 nucleotide sequence: TGTGCCAGCAGCTTCTGGCGGGGGGGCCAAGAGACCCAGTACTTC.

This clone came up a few times. This CDR3 reads CASSWGRDRVTGELFF. CDR3 coding DNA: TGTGCCAGCAGCTGGGGCCGGGACAGGGTAACCGGGGAGCTGTTTTTT. The chain employs TRBV7-9 and TRBJ2-2; 9 positions match TRBD1. The germline CDR1 and CDR2 sequences are SEHNR and FQNEAQ (reference sequence). V dropped 4 bases and J dropped 5; count of bases not matched to a gene: 8. CDR3 length: 16 amino acids.

The chain recombines TRBV15 with TRBJ1-3; D is uncertain. CDR3 length: 14 amino acids. Trimming left V 5 bases short and J 3 bases short, with 11 bases between. In germline, CDR1 is LNHNV, CDR2 YYDKDF (reference sequence). CDR3 bases: TGTGCCACCAGCGCACGAACAAGTGGAAACACCATATATTTT. Encoded protein: CATSARTSGNTIYF.

This clone has just one count. The rearrangement links TRBV18 to TRBJ1-2; 8 bases line up with TRBD1. The CDR3 runs to 14 residues. Losses at the gene ends were 2 bases for V and 4 bases for J; bases not matched to a gene: 3. The germline V gene encodes CDR1 KGHSH and CDR2 LQKENI. CDR3 amino acids: CASSPGRGPYGYTF. CDR3 in DNA: TGTGCCAGCTCACCAGGCAGGGGGCCCTATGGCTACACCTTC.

This sequence joins TRBV10-3 and TRBJ1-1; D not resolved. Germline CDR1 reads ENHRY; CDR2 reads SYGVKD. V lost 3 bases and J lost 8, with 13 bases in between. This CDR3 has 13 residues. In DNA, the CDR3 is TGTGCCATCAGTGAAAGTTCTGGGAGGGAAGCTTTCTTT. Translated, it gives CAISESSGREAFF.

The V call is TRBV3-1 (or the pseudogene TRBV3-2), the J call TRBJ1-1, with D uncertain. Germline loops: CDR1 LGHDT, CDR2 YNNKEL (reference sequence). Trimming took 6 bases from V and 0 from J, leaving 11 bases between them. The CDR3 covers 14 residues. The CDR3 coding sequence is TGTGCCAGCAGTAAAAGGGAAATGAACACTGAAGCTTTCTTT. This translates into CASSKREMNTEAFF.

The V gene is TRBV2, the J gene TRBJ1-5; 9 positions match TRBD1. CDR1 is SNHLY, CDR2 FYNNEI, per germline. V lost 7 bases, J lost 9 bases, and 13 bases stayed unmatched. This CDR3 region has 15 residues. CDR3 bases: TGTGCCAGCACCCTCGGGACAGGGACTTCGTGGCCCCAGCATTTT. Protein product: CASTLGTGTSWPQHF.

The CDR3 sequence: CAWSGAVPTLEQYF. The CDR3 DNA is TGTGCCTGGAGTGGGGCAGTGCCAACCCTCGAGCAGTACTTC. The chain carries TRBV30 and TRBJ2-7, with D hard to call. The V gene's germline CDR1 is GTSNPN and CDR2 SVGIG (reference sequence). The V gene lost 1 base and the J gene lost 6 bases, with 16 bases spanning the gap. The CDR3 contains 14 residues.

This chain links TRBV27 with TRBJ1-4; D perhaps matches TRBD1 (6 bases). The germline gives CDR1 MNHEY, CDR2 SMNVEV (reference sequence). The V gene lost 5 bases and the J gene lost 4 bases, with 14 bases spanning the gap. This CDR3 is 15 amino acids long. CDR3 bases: TGTGCCAGCAGTCGAGGAGGGGGAAATAATGAAAAACTGTTTTTT. It is translated as CASSRGGGNNEKLFF.

The rearrangement uses TRBV5-6 and TRBJ2-7; D might be TRBD1 (5 bases). V was clipped by 4 bases and J by 6 bases, with 26 bases between them. The germline CDR1 and CDR2 sequences are SGHDT and YYEEEE. This CDR3 comprises 17 residues. CDR3 DNA: TGTGCCAGCAGCCGGATGGCCTTAGTAACAGGTCCGGGCGAGCAGTACTTC. This encodes CASSRMALVTGPGEQYF.

The CDR3 nucleotides read TGTGCCAGCATCGCCGGGACTAGCGGGACGAGCTCCTACAATGAGCAGTTCTTC. Amino acids: CASIAGTSGTSSYNEQFF. This chain connects TRBV2 to TRBJ2-1; TRBD2 matches at 13 bases. The CDR3 contains 18 residues. Per the germline V gene, CDR1 is SNHLY and CDR2 is FYNNEI. Trimming took 7 bases from V and 0 from J; bases not matched to a gene: 9.

This sequence joins TRBV5-1 and TRBJ2-7, with TRBD1 matching over 9 bases. Germline CDR1 reads SGHRS; CDR2 reads YFSETQ. The ends lost 4 bases at V and 1 base at J; junction bases unmatched: 15. This CDR3 region has 18 residues. The CDR3 here is CASSPLSSGQGFSYEQYF. The CDR3 nucleotides read TGCGCCAGCAGCCCTCTTAGCTCGGGACAGGGTTTTTCCTACGAGCAGTACTTC.

The chain employs TRBV20-1 and TRBJ1-2; tentatively, D is TRBD1 (5 bases). This CDR3 comprises 10 residues. The V gene lost 5 bases and the J gene lost 8 bases, with 9 bases spanning the gap. Germline V gene sequence: CDR1 DFQATT, CDR2 SNEGSKA (reference sequence). CDR3 coding DNA: TGCAGTGCTTGGGACGGAGGCTACACCTTC. This sequence encodes CSAWDGGYTF.

This clone was observed a single time. The V call is TRBV30, the J call TRBJ2-7, with TRBD2 identical over 12 bases. Germline CDR1 and CDR2: GTSNPN and SVGIG (reference sequence). This CDR3 has 17 residues. With 3 bases clipped from V and 5 bases from J, the junction kept 14 bases outside the gene matches. For the CDR3, the DNA is TGTGCCTGGAGCGCGGGACTAGCGGGCATAGGGTATCACGAGCAGTACTTC. It specifies CAWSAGLAGIGYHEQYF.

Here the CDR3 DNA reads TGCGCCAGCAGCTTGGCCTCTAGCGGGGGCTACAATGAGCAGTTCTTC. Translation: CASSLASSGGYNEQFF. The chain uses TRBV5-1 and TRBJ2-1; 10 bases map to TRBD2. CDR3 size: 16 residues. Germline V lookup: CDR1 SGHRS, CDR2 YFSETQ. The V segment lost 0 bases and the J segment 3 bases; nucleotides outside the gene matches: 3.

The chain carries TRBV3-1 (or the pseudogene TRBV3-2) and TRBJ1-5; D gene ambiguous. The V and J ends lost 3 bases and 3 bases respectively, with 6 bases between them. This CDR3 has 13 residues. CDR1 and CDR2 (germline): LGHDT, YNNKEL (reference sequence). CDR3 residues: CASSQGFNQPQHF. The CDR3 DNA sequence: TGTGCCAGCAGCCAGGGATTCAATCAGCCCCAGCATTTT.

The gene calls are TRBV6-1 and TRBJ1-4; 7 bases are a match to TRBD1. From germline, CDR1 is MNHNS and CDR2 SASEGT. The junction had 11 bases not matched to a gene; V was cut back by 2 bases and J by 11 bases. The CDR3 loop spans 15 amino acids. The CDR3 DNA is TGTGCCAGCAGTGAAATTGGTCAGGGGGTTAAGAAACTGTTTTTT. Translated: CASSEIGQGVKKLFF.

The chain uses TRBV24-1 and TRBJ2-2, with D perhaps TRBD2 (6 bases). From germline, CDR1 is KGHDR and CDR2 SFDVKD. There are 15 residues in the CDR3. Between the trimmed V and J ends, which lost 5 bases and 7 bases, there was a span of 16 bases. CDR3 in amino acids: CATSGAGLRSGELFF. The DNA for the CDR3 is TGTGCCACCAGTGGGGCGGGACTCCGGAGCGGGGAGCTGTTTTTT.

The genes are TRBV3-1 (or the pseudogene TRBV3-2) and TRBJ1-2; TRBD1 aligns across 8 bases. The CDR3 is 15 amino acids. V was clipped by 2 bases and J by 5 bases; unmatched bases: 7. Germline V gene sequence: CDR1 LGHDT, CDR2 YNNKEL (reference sequence). The CDR3 nucleotides are TGTGCCAGCAGCCAACGGGACAGGCTAGTTTATGGCTACACCTTC. As protein: CASSQRDRLVYGYTF.

V usage is TRBV6-5 and J usage is TRBJ1-2; D is unclear. The CDR3 spans 13 residues. V was pared by 7 bases and J by 1 base, with 10 bases between. Germline-derived CDR1 and CDR2 are MNHEY and SVGAGI. CDR3: CASTQAINYGYTF. CDR3 sequence (DNA): TGTGCCAGCACCCAGGCCATTAACTATGGCTACACCTTC.

This chain joins TRBV6-5 and TRBJ2-5; a weak D match, TRBD1 (6 bases). Trimming took 8 bases from V and 2 from J, leaving 12 bases between them. CDR3 length: 13 residues. From germline, CDR1 is MNHEY and CDR2 SVGAGI. The DNA for the CDR3 is TGTGCCAGCCTGAAGGGACAACAAGAGACCCAGTACTTC. As protein: CASLKGQQETQYF.

This clone has just one count. The CDR3 nucleotides are TGTGCCTGGCAGGTGAACACTGAAGCTTTCTTT. This translates into CAWQVNTEAFF. This chain uses TRBV7-9 with TRBJ1-1, with no clear D. The germline V gene encodes CDR1 SEHNR and CDR2 FQNEAQ (reference sequence). The CDR3 totals 11 residues. The germline V and J ends were trimmed by 11 bases and 0 bases, with 7 bases remaining between them.

V and J are TRBV20-1 and TRBJ2-7; D is uncertain. The length of the CDR3 is 12 residues. V shed 3 bases and J shed 3 bases, with 9 bases lying between them. In germline, CDR1 is DFQATT, CDR2 SNEGSKA (reference sequence). This CDR3 is CSASSRIYEQYF. The CDR3 bases are TGCAGTGCTAGTTCTAGGATCTACGAGCAGTACTTC.